The sequence of this T cell receptor beta chain was determined in a study of blood T cells in healthy people across ages. Study-level results: Significant beta diversity loss was already apparent by age roughly 38, declining roughly linearly.

Together with a sample-barcoded 5' primer, a J-beta primer mix was included in a second PCR lasting roughly 6 to 12 cycles. TCRdb independently ran MiXCR on the 5' RACE reads; one entry per CDR3 protein. The data contain approximately 690,000 distinct CDR3 sequences, about 54% of them singletons. The CDR3 covers 15 residues. The junction had 9 bases not matched to a gene; V was cut back by 8 bases and J by 5 bases. Germline V gene sequence: CDR1 SGHTA, CDR2 FQGNSA. Per sample, at least 5 micrograms of total RNA were extracted. In regard to this clonotype: Antigen: not known.

V usage is TRBV7-2 and J usage is TRBJ2-2; 9 nucleotides line up with TRBD1. The source material was blood. This clonotype was obtained from a man in his sixties in good health. CDR3 DNA: TGTGCCAGCGACCTGGGACAGGGAGATACCGGGGAGCTGTTTTTT. Translated, it gives CASDLGQGDTGELFF.